This T cell receptor (beta chain) was sequenced during a study of blood T cells in healthy people across ages. Study-level points and caveats: Older age went with lower TCR beta diversity per million T cells, in a roughly linear way.

Every sample gave at least 5.5 micrograms of total RNA when it was extracted. Trimming cost V 4 bases and J 5 bases; bases outside gene matches: 13. Per germline, CDR1 PRHDT and CDR2 FYEKMQ (reference sequence). CDR3 size: 17 residues. This clonotype was observed a few times. What it binds is not known. Primers used in a second PCR of roughly 7 to 11 cycles were a sample-barcoded 5' primer and a J-beta primer mix. A template-switch adaptor containing 12 random nucleotides labeled each cDNA molecule. All samples yielded 3 million or more CDR3-containing paired-end reads. A single record per CDR3 protein comes from TCRdb applying MiXCR to the 5' RACE reads. The repertoire holds about 1.7 million distinct CDR3 sequences, with over 25% as singletons.

This TCR came from a young woman in good health. V is TRBV13 and J is TRBJ2-1; 8 bases align to TRBD1. Sequencing used blood. This CDR3 is CASSSAQGDRRHNEQFF. Here the CDR3 DNA reads TGTGCCAGCAGCTCCGCGCAGGGGGACAGGAGACACAATGAGCAGTTCTTC. The full variable domain, completed using reference TRBV13 and TRBJ2-1, is AAGVIQSPRHLIKEKRETATLKCYPIPRHDTVYWYQQGPGQDPQFLISFYEKMQSDKGSIPDRFSAQQFSDYHSELNMSSLELGDSALYFCASSSAQGDRRHNEQFFGPGTRLTVL.